One sample yielded the 23 T cell receptor beta chains listed below, sequenced in a study of T-cell memory formation after mild COVID-19. TCRdb analysed the 5' RACE reads with MiXCR anew, one entry per CDR3 protein. The table includes hundreds of thousands of distinct CDR3 sequences, about 20% detected once. The sequenced sample was PBMCs or a T cell subset sorted from them (not recorded which). These receptors were collected from an adult woman who had mild COVID-19 (a few samples of this study predate the infection). Cell type and time point are not known.

This chain links TRBV6-5 with TRBJ2-7; D gene uncertain. Per germline, CDR1 MNHEY and CDR2 SVGAGI. Trimming shortened V by 6 bases and J by 4 bases, and 19 bases separated the two germline ends. This CDR3 has 15 amino acids. The CDR3 here is CASRSLEAGWYEQYF. Here the CDR3 DNA reads TGTGCCAGCAGATCTCTTGAGGCAGGCTGGTACGAGCAGTACTTC.

The V call is TRBV4-2, the J call TRBJ1-5; TRBD1 matches 8 bases. The germline gives CDR1 LGHNA, CDR2 YNFKEQ. This CDR3 contains 16 residues. The junction had 12 bases not matched to a gene; V was cut back by 4 bases and J by 7 bases. The CDR3 coding sequence is TGTGCCAGCAGCCGAACAGAAGGGACAGGCGGGCAGCCCCAGCATTTT. This codes for CASSRTEGTGGQPQHF.

The chain combines TRBV19 with TRBJ2-1; D is ambiguous. V was clipped by 6 bases and J by 9 bases, with 12 bases between them. The germline V gene encodes CDR1 LNHDA and CDR2 SQIVND (reference sequence). The CDR3 is 12 residues long. The CDR3 region has the DNA TGTGCCAGTAGATGGCCAGCCGGTGAGCAGTTCTTC. As protein: CASRWPAGEQFF.

This clonotype was seen once. V and J are TRBV14 and TRBJ2-1, with 10 bases identical to TRBD2. CDR1 and CDR2 (germline): SGHDN, FVKESK. Trimming at V came to 1 base and at J to 9 bases, leaving 6 bases not matched to a gene. The CDR3 length is 15 residues. CDR3 nucleotide sequence: TGTGCCAGCAGCCAAGGAGCGGGGGGGCAGGGTGAGCAGTTCTTC. It is translated as CASSQGAGGQGEQFF.

The chain carries TRBV4-2 and TRBJ1-2; D perhaps matches TRBD1 (5 bases). The length of the CDR3 is 14 residues. The germline CDR1 and CDR2 sequences are LGHNA and YNFKEQ. Trimming pared 2 bases from V and 2 bases from J, leaving 9 bases between. The CDR3: CASSQFSGNYGYTF. The CDR3, as DNA: TGTGCCAGCAGCCAATTTTCAGGGAACTATGGCTACACCTTC.

This clonotype came up once. The chain couples TRBV11-3 to TRBJ1-4, with 10 nucleotides matching TRBD1. CDR1 and CDR2 (germline): SGHNT, YENEEA. V lost 5 bases to trimming and J lost 7 bases; unmatched junction nucleotides: 7. CDR3 length: 15 amino acids. CDR3 sequence reads: CASSPRTGGVEKLFF. The CDR3 bases are TGTGCCAGCAGCCCGCGGACAGGGGGAGTTGAAAAACTGTTTTTT.

The chain links TRBV6-5 to TRBJ2-7; TRBD2 might be the D (6 bases). Germline CDR1 and CDR2: MNHEY and SVGAGI. This CDR3 is built from 14 residues. V lost 5 bases, J lost 2 bases, and 13 bases lay in between. This CDR3 reads CASSEAGGTYEQYF. CDR3 coding DNA: TGTGCCAGCAGTGAAGCCGGGGGAACCTACGAGCAGTACTTC.

The chain combines TRBV4-3 with TRBJ1-6; D is uncertain. CDR1 LGHNA and CDR2 YSLEER come from the germline V gene. The CDR3 runs to 16 residues. The germline V and J ends were trimmed by 0 bases and 12 bases, with 18 bases remaining between them. As DNA, the CDR3 is TGCGCCAGCAGCCAAGATAGATACGGGAACTTGGAACCCCTCCACTTT. Residues: CASSQDRYGNLEPLHF.

The chain carries TRBV7-2 and TRBJ2-5, with TRBD1 matching 9 bases. This CDR3 region has 15 residues. Germline V lookup: CDR1 SGHTA, CDR2 FQGNSA. After removal of 5 bases from V and 5 bases from J, the junction contained 9 bases not matched to a gene. CDR3 region: CASSVYRGLGETQYF. CDR3 coding DNA: TGTGCCAGCAGCGTATACAGGGGGCTAGGGGAGACCCAGTACTTC.

The chain joins TRBV5-1 to TRBJ2-5, with D unresolved. Germline CDR1 reads SGHRS; CDR2 reads YFSETQ. This CDR3 is built from 14 residues. V dropped 4 bases and J dropped 0 bases, with 10 bases sitting between them. Here the CDR3 reads CASSIGLYQETQYF. The DNA for the CDR3 is TGCGCCAGCAGCATTGGCCTTTACCAAGAGACCCAGTACTTC.

This clonotype occurred a few times. This rearrangement joins TRBV3-1 to TRBJ2-2, with TRBD2 matching 8 bases. V shed 1 base, J shed 6 bases, and the junction held 7 bases outside the gene matches. The germline gives CDR1 LGHDT, CDR2 YNNKEL (reference sequence). The CDR3 runs to 16 residues. The CDR3 DNA sequence: TGTGCCAGCAGCCAAGCCGGGACTAGTCGGGCCGGGGAGCTGTTTTTT. Its translation: CASSQAGTSRAGELFF.

V usage is TRBV7-9 and J usage is TRBJ2-1, with D maybe TRBD2 (7 bases). In germline, CDR1 is SEHNR, CDR2 FQNEAQ (reference sequence). CDR3 size: 14 residues. The V gene lost 5 bases and the J gene lost 7 bases, with 15 bases spanning the gap. CDR3 residues: CASSPPGRGNEQFF. The CDR3 nucleotides read TGTGCCAGCAGCCCGCCGGGGAGGGGGAATGAGCAGTTCTTC.

J is TRBJ2-5 and V is TRBV27, with D perhaps given as TRBD1 or TRBD2 (5 bases each). The length of the CDR3 is 13 residues. The V gene lost 8 bases and the J gene lost 2 bases, with 12 bases spanning the gap. Germline assignment: CDR1 MNHEY and CDR2 SMNVEV (reference sequence). CDR3 nucleotide sequence: TGTGCCAGCGCAGAGGGGTTTCAAGAGACCCAGTACTTC. Its protein product is CASAEGFQETQYF.

This chain connects TRBV7-2 to TRBJ1-1; D is uncertain. This CDR3 is 15 amino acids long. CDR1 and CDR2 (germline): SGHTA, FQGNSA. Trimming cost V 1 base and J 2 bases, with 11 bases left between them. The CDR3 sequence: CASSLVSEINTEAFF. In DNA form, the CDR3 reads TGTGCCAGCAGCTTAGTGTCAGAGATTAACACTGAAGCTTTCTTT.

The chain uses TRBV12-3 or TRBV12-4 and TRBJ2-1; 9 nucleotides agree with TRBD1. This CDR3 is 15 amino acids long. The V and J ends lost 3 bases and 5 bases, in that order; junction bases with no gene match: 5. CDR3 residues: CASSLGQGEDNEQFF. The CDR3 bases are TGTGCCAGCAGTTTGGGACAGGGTGAGGACAATGAGCAGTTCTTC.

The V gene is TRBV2, the J gene TRBJ2-2; no reliable D call. This CDR3 contains 15 residues. Trimming stripped 0 bases from V and 5 bases from J, with 10 bases between. Germline V lookup: CDR1 SNHLY, CDR2 FYNNEI. The CDR3 is CASSEASSWTGELFF. CDR3 nucleotides: TGTGCCAGCAGTGAAGCTTCTAGTTGGACCGGGGAGCTGTTTTTT.

A few counts support this clonotype. The chain carries TRBV29-1 and TRBJ2-7, with TRBD2 matching over 8 bases. With 6 bases clipped from V and 6 bases from J, the junction kept 13 bases outside the gene matches. CDR3 length equals 14 residues. Germline values: CDR1 SQVTM, CDR2 ANQGSEA. DNA of the CDR3: TGCAGCGTGGACGACAGACGGGGGGGTTTCGAGCAGTACTTC. It yields the protein CSVDDRRGGFEQYF.

This chain joins TRBV4-1 and TRBJ1-1; D unclear. CDR1 is MGHRA and CDR2 is YSYEKL in the germline V gene. This CDR3 is built from 12 residues. With 3 bases removed from V and 3 bases from J, the gap between germline ends came to 5 bases. CDR3 amino acids: CASSHFDTEAFF. For the CDR3, the DNA is TGCGCCAGCAGCCATTTTGACACTGAAGCTTTCTTT.

This clonotype came up a few times. The rearrangement joins TRBV7-3 to TRBJ2-4; 8 positions match TRBD1. V shed 4 bases, J shed 5 bases, and the junction held 7 bases outside the gene matches. The CDR3 loop spans 15 amino acids. Germline V lookup: CDR1 SGHTA, CDR2 FQGTGA. The CDR3 reads CASSSLPGQENIQYF. Here the CDR3 DNA reads TGTGCCAGCAGCTCGTTACCGGGACAGGAAAACATTCAGTACTTC.

Comment on this clonotype: One end of the junction is discordant with germline, which a read error may explain. The chain combines TRBV5-1 with TRBJ1-2, with D unresolved. The germline V gene encodes CDR1 SGHRS and CDR2 YFSETQ. This CDR3 spans 13 amino acids. The CDR3: CASSFRQTAAVAF. The CDR3 bases are TGCGCCAGCAGCTTCCGGCAGACCGCGGCGGTAGCCTTC.

The rearrangement uses TRBV12-3 or TRBV12-4 and TRBJ1-3; D might be TRBD1 (5 bases). The ends were cut back, 7 bases at V and 0 bases at J, with 13 bases in the middle. The CDR3 runs 15 residues. CDR3 sequence: CASIPSTDSGNTIYF. The DNA for the CDR3 is TGTGCCAGCATCCCTTCGACAGACTCTGGAAACACCATATATTTT.

This chain connects TRBV20-1 to TRBJ1-2, with 10 positions matching TRBD1. CDR1 is DFQATT and CDR2 is SNEGSKA in the germline V gene (reference sequence). V shed 1 base, J shed 8 bases, and the junction held 4 bases outside the gene matches. This CDR3 has 13 residues. CDR3 DNA: TGCAGTGCTAGAGGCGGGACAGGGGAGGGCTACACCTTC. This codes for CSARGGTGEGYTF.

This rearrangement joins TRBV13 to TRBJ2-5; no clear D gene. From germline, CDR1 is PRHDT and CDR2 FYEKMQ (reference sequence). V shed 0 bases and J shed 1 base, with 9 bases lying between them. The CDR3 is 15 residues long. CDR3 nucleotides: TGTGCCAGCAGCTTAGGCCACAGTCTCCAAGAGACCCAGTACTTC. Protein sequence: CASSLGHSLQETQYF.